The 17 T cell receptor beta chains in this list originate from one sample, sequenced in a study of tumor and adjacent non-tumor tissue in lung cancer. The library came from three nested PCR rounds adapted from ARM-PCR protocols. Via MiXCR, TCRdb re-called the multiplex PCR reads, giving one row per CDR3 protein. Among more than 35,000 distinct CDR3 sequences listed, 60% to 65% were seen once. RNA was extracted from bulk tissue without any cell sorting. Distant lung tissue was collected more than 3 cm away from the tumor edge. The sample comprised distant non-tumor lung tissue. These receptors all stem from a woman between 35 and 50 years old with non-small cell lung cancer.

With regard to this clonotype: The CDR3 ends on some other residue instead of the conserved phenylalanine or tryptophan, so this is likely a read error. The chain carries TRBV6-1 and TRBJ2-3; D may correspond to TRBD1 or TRBD2 (5 bases each). The CDR3 spans 13 residues. CDR1 is MNHNS and CDR2 is SASEGT in the germline V gene. Here the CDR3 DNA reads TGTGTCAGCAGTGAAGGGACCCCAGATACGCAGTATTAC. Protein: CVSSEGTPDTQYY.

This clonotype was seen more than once but under ten times. At one end the junction does not follow the germline gene, possibly because of a read error. The rearrangement joins TRBV28 to TRBJ2-7; 9 positions match TRBD1. The CDR3 runs to 16 residues. Looked up from germline, CDR1 is MDHEN and CDR2 is SYDVKM. The CDR3 DNA is TGTGCCAACAGTTTCCTCACAGGGGGCGTTGTGTCCGAGCAGTACTTC. Its translation is CANSFLTGGVVSEQYF.

This clonotype was counted at least ten times. The chain is built from TRBV6-6 and TRBJ1-2; D is uncertain. The V end was cut by 2 bases, the J end by 4 bases, with 8 bases between. This CDR3 has 13 residues. Germline CDR1 is MNHNY and CDR2 is SVGAGI (reference sequence). CDR3 loop: CASSYESTYGYTF. The CDR3 nucleotides read TGTGCCAGCAGTTACGAATCCACCTATGGCTACACCTTC.

A note on this clonotype: The germline gene is not matched at one end of the junction; a read error may be the cause. The gene calls are TRBV11-2 and TRBJ2-5; 9 nucleotides match TRBD2. The CDR3 spans 17 residues. CDR1 is SGHAT and CDR2 is FQNNGV in the germline V gene. Written as DNA, the CDR3 is TGTACCAGCAGCTTAAGTGATAGCGGGGGCCTACATGAGACCCAGTACTTC. Its protein product is CTSSLSDSGGLHETQYF.

With regard to this clonotype: The junction departs from the called germline gene at one end, perhaps through a read error. The genes are TRBV6-1 and TRBJ2-4; no reliable D call. This CDR3 contains 13 residues. Germline CDR1 reads MNHNS; CDR2 reads SASEGT. This chain's CDR3 is CTSSEGGQNIQYF. The CDR3 nucleotides read TGTACCAGCAGTGAAGGCGGTCAAAACATTCAATACTTC.

Concerning this clonotype itself: A much larger clone lies one base from this, so it may be a read error. The chain employs TRBV5-5 and TRBJ1-2, with D maybe TRBD1 (5 bases). The CDR3 is made up of 13 amino acids. Germline CDR1 and CDR2: SGHKS and YYEKEE (reference sequence). The CDR3 is CASSLSGDYDYTF. Written as DNA, the CDR3 is TGTGCCAGCAGCTTGTCCGGGGACTATGACTACACCTTC.

As for this clonotype: Possible read error: a much larger clone is one base away. V and J are TRBV5-4 and TRBJ2-5; perhaps TRBD1 as D (5 bases). V lost 5 bases and J 4 bases, leaving 18 bases between the germline ends. The CDR3 length is 15 residues. Germline lookup yields CDR1 SGHNT and CDR2 YYREEE (reference sequence). This chain's CDR3 is CASSPTFRVRETQYF. CDR3 coding DNA: TGTGCCAGCAGTCCAACATTCAGGGTTCGAGAGACCCAGTACTTC.

As regards this clonotype: The germline gene is not matched at one end of the junction; a read error may be the cause. The V call is TRBV6-2 or TRBV6-3, the J call TRBJ2-1; D may be TRBD1 (6 bases). Germline CDR1 is MNHEY and CDR2 is SVGEGT. The CDR3 length is 17 residues. The CDR3 is CASSSSSGPNWDNEQLF. DNA of the CDR3: TGTGCCAGCAGTTCCTCATCGGGACCTAACTGGGACAATGAGCAGCTTTTC.

This clonotype qualifies as medium-sized (0.01 to 0.1%). Mismatch with germline at one junction end may stem from a read error. The chain links TRBV11-2 to TRBJ2-3; 8 bases fit TRBD1. The CDR3 covers 15 residues. Germline lookup yields CDR1 SGHAT and CDR2 FQNNGV. CDR3 bases: TGTGCCAGCAGCCCGCTCTCAGGGGGCACGGATACGCAGTATTTT. Translated, it gives CASSPLSGGTDTQYF.

V is TRBV10-1 and J is TRBJ2-7; possible D gene TRBD2, 8 bases. This CDR3 has 19 residues. Germline CDR1 and CDR2: WNHNN and SYGVQD (reference sequence). The germline V and J ends were trimmed by 7 bases and 4 bases, with 32 bases remaining between them. The CDR3 DNA sequence: TGCGCCAGCAACGGACAGGACGGGACTAGTAGGATGGCCTGGTACGAGCAGTACTTC. Residues: CASNGQDGTSRMAWYEQYF.

The rearrangement joins TRBV4-2 to TRBJ2-7, with unresolved D. The ends were cut back, 3 bases at V and 6 bases at J, with 18 bases in the middle. Germline V CDR1 and CDR2: LGHNA, YNFKEQ. This CDR3 region has 15 residues. CDR3: CASSQLLAEGCEQYF. CDR3 nucleotide sequence: TGTGCCAGCAGCCAGCTTCTTGCTGAAGGCTGCGAGCAGTACTTC.

This clonotype was counted at least ten times. The chain recombines TRBV28 with TRBJ2-1; D remains unclear. CDR3 length: 10 residues. V was shortened by 9 bases and J by 6 bases, with 6 bases between the two germline ends. Germline CDR1 is MDHEN and CDR2 is SYDVKM. CDR3 region: CASSRNEQFF. The CDR3 bases are TGTGCCAGTAGCCGCAATGAGCAGTTCTTC.

Remarks on this clonotype: A read error may account for a junction end that differs from germline. This chain links TRBV6-1 with TRBJ2-5, with TRBD2 matching over 10 bases. The CDR3 contains 15 residues. From germline, CDR1 is MNHNS and CDR2 SASEGT. CDR3 residues: CAISGAIAGGPSWYF. Here the CDR3 DNA reads TGTGCCATCAGTGGGGCTATAGCGGGGGGCCCTTCCTGGTACTTC.

With respect to this clonotype: Mismatch with germline at one junction end may stem from a read error. The gene calls are TRBV4-1 and TRBJ2-3; TRBD2 matches 9 bases. Germline CDR1 is MGHRA and CDR2 is YSYEKL. The CDR3 consists of 19 residues. The CDR3 coding sequence is TGCGCCAGCAGCCAAGCGGCAGCGGGGGGCCCAAATAGCACAGTTACGCAGTATTTT. This codes for CASSQAAAGGPNSTVTQYF.

With respect to this clonotype: The junction departs from the called germline gene at one end, perhaps through a read error. The rearrangement joins TRBV6-1 to TRBJ1-1; 9 bases align to TRBD1. The CDR3 contains 15 residues. The germline gives CDR1 MNHNS, CDR2 SASEGT. The CDR3 region has the DNA TGTTCCAGCAGTCTGGGACAGGGACTTGACATTGAAGCTTTCTTT. Its protein is CSSSLGQGLDIEAFF.

Only a few counts were recorded for this clonotype. This may come from a read error, since a much larger clone is one base off. The CDR3 is CASSDTGLGGYTQYF. CDR3 coding DNA: TGTGCCAGCAGTGACACGGGACTAGGAGGGTATACGCAGTATTTT. The chain links TRBV28 to TRBJ2-3, with TRBD2 matching 8 bases. Germline V gives CDR1 MDHEN, CDR2 SYDVKM. The ends lost 5 bases at V and 7 bases at J; junction bases unmatched: 11. The CDR3 extends over 15 amino acids. The complete variable domain, with remaining parts taken from reference TRBV28 and TRBJ2-3, reads DVKVTQSSRYLVKRTGEKVFLECVQDMDHENMFWYRQDPGLGLRLIYFSYDVKMKEKGDIPEGYSVSREKKERFSLILESASTNQTSMYLCASSDTGLGGYTQYFGPGTRLTVL.

About this clonotype itself: It may be a read error: a sequence one base away is much more abundant. The chain combines TRBV28 with TRBJ2-5; D is possibly TRBD1 (5 bases). Per germline, CDR1 MDHEN and CDR2 SYDVKM. This CDR3 has 11 residues. The CDR3 DNA sequence: TGTGCCAACAGTGACACAGGAACCCAGTACTTC. Translating gives CANSDTGTQYF.